This paragraph covers one T cell receptor (beta chain) sequence. These data are taken from a study of CD8 T cells in Susac syndrome. CDR3 length: 15 amino acids. Germline V gene lookup returns CDR1 MNHEY and CDR2 SMNVEV (reference sequence). Unmatched junction bases numbered 12, after V lost 6 bases and J lost 6 bases. Sequencing targeted TCR beta in T cells from blood (CD8+ and CD4+). The control participants were healthy donors, and these controls were matched with respect to both age and sex. The RNA, roughly 0.45 to 1 ug, was put through reverse transcription using random hexamers. Multiplex immunoSEQ PCR targeted 54 Vbeta and 13 Jbeta TCR beta segments. TCRdb itself ran the immunoSEQ multiplex PCR reads through MiXCR, one entry per CDR3 protein. The repertoire includes tens of thousands of distinct CDR3 sequences, just under 95% of them detected once, and about 0.3% sits in the top ten.

Sequenced: CD8+ T cells from PBMCs. The V call is TRBV27, the J call TRBJ2-7; 9 positions match TRBD1. The origin of this receptor is a human donor in good health. The CDR3 sequence is CASRGTGITLGEQYV. The DNA of the CDR3 is TGTGCCAGCAGGGGGACAGGGATTACTCTCGGCGAGCAGTACGTC.